Presented here are 8 T cell receptor beta chains from one specimen sequenced in a study of T cell responses to AZD1222 COVID-19 vaccine. TCRdb's table, derived via immunoSEQ multiplex PCR, lists solely in-frame clones and lacks some. The table shows about 130,000 clones, with roughly 92% occurring only once. This sample comprised peripheral blood, obtained on day 0 of AZD1222 vaccination. The origin of the receptors is an adult in good health.

In regard to this clone: Germline is not matched at one junction end, which may reflect a read error. The V gene is TRBV9, the J gene TRBJ2-3, with D perhaps TRBD1 or TRBD2 (5 bases each). The CDR3 runs 16 residues. Germline V CDR1 and CDR2: SGDLS, YYNGEE. The CDR3: CASSVGARGSRDTQYF. The CDR3 DNA reads as TGTGCCAGCAGCGTAGGGGCACGGGGCAGCAGAGATACGCAGTATTTT.

This clone was seen a single time. CDR3 nucleotides: TGTGCCAGCAGCCTAGCGGACTCCTACAATGAGCAGTTCTTC. Its protein product is CASSLADSYNEQFF. The chain links TRBV3-1 (or the pseudogene TRBV3-2) to TRBJ2-1, with D perhaps matching TRBD2 (6 bases). CDR1 and CDR2 from the germline V gene are LGHDT and YNNKEL (reference sequence). Trimming stripped 4 bases from V and 0 bases from J, with 7 bases between. The CDR3 runs 14 residues.

The J gene is TRBJ2-7, the V gene TRBV5-8; 7 bases agree with TRBD1. This CDR3 region has 15 residues. Germline CDR1 reads SGHTS; CDR2 reads YDEGEE. Trimming took 2 bases from V and 2 from J; bases not matched to a gene: 7. CDR3 sequence reads: CASSLTRDRPYEQYF. The CDR3, as DNA: TGTGCCAGCAGCTTAACCCGGGACAGACCCTACGAGCAGTACTTC.

The chain uses TRBV29-1 and TRBJ1-4; D is uncertain. V dropped 5 bases and J dropped 0 bases, with 10 bases sitting between them. The germline V gene encodes CDR1 SQVTM and CDR2 ANQGSEA. The CDR3 runs to 14 residues. CDR3 sequence (DNA): TGCAGCGTTAGCGCACAGTCAACTAATGAAAAACTGTTTTTT. Translation gives CSVSAQSTNEKLFF.

This clone was counted a single time. V usage is TRBV19 and J usage is TRBJ1-6; D is undetermined. CDR1 and CDR2 (germline): LNHDA, SQIVND (reference sequence). The CDR3 is 13 amino acids. V lost 4 bases and J lost 7, with 8 bases in between. DNA for the CDR3: TGTGCCAGTAGTAGGGCAGAGAATTCACCCCTCCACTTT. Amino acids: CASSRAENSPLHF.

The V and J genes are TRBV5-1 and TRBJ1-4; unclear D gene. The CDR3 length is 13 residues. CDR1 SGHRS and CDR2 YFSETQ come from the germline V gene. The V end was cut by 4 bases, the J end by 8 bases, with 12 bases between. Here the CDR3 reads CASSAGLGEKLFF. As DNA, the CDR3 is TGCGCCAGCAGCGCCGGCCTGGGGGAAAAACTGTTTTTT.

This sequence joins TRBV18 and TRBJ1-2, with unresolved D. The CDR3 length is 12 residues. V dropped 5 bases and J dropped 3 bases, with 7 bases sitting between them. Germline CDR1 KGHSH, CDR2 LQKENI. The CDR3 here is CASSGGDYGYTF. The CDR3 coding sequence is TGTGCCAGCTCAGGCGGGGACTATGGCTACACCTTC.

The V gene is TRBV4-1, the J gene TRBJ1-4; no firm D call. Germline V gene sequence: CDR1 MGHRA, CDR2 YSYEKL. Trimming shortened V by 4 bases and J by 6 bases, and 18 bases separated the two germline ends. The length of the CDR3 is 16 residues. DNA of the CDR3: TGCGCCAGCAGCCTCTGGACGGAATCGACCGATGAAAAACTGTTTTTT. Protein: CASSLWTESTDEKLFF.